The rows below give T cell receptor beta chains drawn from one sample of a study of blood T cells in healthy people across ages. TCRdb ran MiXCR on the 5' RACE reads and lists one entry per CDR3 protein. The table records 270,000 or so distinct CDR3 sequences, around 29% of them present only once. Sequenced material: blood. The receptors were gathered from a woman between 65 and 79 years old in good health. CDR3s include the opening cysteine and the closing phenylalanine or tryptophan. A D gene is named only where the DNA matches it firmly. Clone size is shown for a subset of rows, as once, few, many or a class of expanded clone.

j_call v_call clone_size d_call cdr3_nt cdr3_aa
TRBJ2-7 TRBV6-2/TRBV6-3 - - TGTGCCAGCAGTCCCGTTCCTGGACAGTCAAGGACCTACGAGCAGTACTTC CASSPVPGQSRTYEQYF
TRBJ2-5 TRBV5-5 once - TGTGCCAGCAGCTTGGACGGGGGGCGAGAAGAGACCCAGCACTTC CASSLDGGREETQHF
TRBJ2-7 TRBV20-1 - TRBD1 TGCAGTGCTGTGACAGGGCGGGTTTACGAGCAGTACTTC CSAVTGRVYEQYF
TRBJ2-5 TRBV2 many - TGTGCCAGCAGTTCGAGACTTGGGGGAGAGACCCAGTACTTC CASSSRLGGETQYF
TRBJ2-3 TRBV9 few - TGTGCCAGCAGCGTAGTTGACTACCAAACGACAGATACGCAGTATTTT CASSVVDYQTTDTQYF
TRBJ2-1 TRBV7-6 - TRBD2 TGTGCCAGCAGCTTAGCGGGACTAGCTGGCGCTTGGAATGAGCAGTTCTTC CASSLAGLAGAWNEQFF
TRBJ2-1 TRBV24-1 few TRBD2 TGTGCCACCAGTGAGCTAGGACTAGCGGGAAACTACAATGAGCAGTTCTTC CATSELGLAGNYNEQFF
TRBJ2-5 TRBV7-3 many - TGTGCCAGCAGCTTACCGGTCCTGGAGACCCAGTACTTC CASSLPVLETQYF
TRBJ1-2 TRBV6-6 - - TGTGCCGGCAGTTACGAGGGGTACTATGGCTACACCTTC CAGSYEGYYGYTF
TRBJ2-7 TRBV7-9 - - TGTGCCAGCAGCTTAGCCACAGGGTTCGAGCAGTACTTC CASSLATGFEQYF
TRBJ1-6 TRBV9 few - TGTGTCAGCAGCGGAGGCTTGACAGAAGGATCACCCCTCCACTTT CVSSGGLTEGSPLHF
TRBJ1-2 TRBV20-1 few TRBD1 TGCAGTGCTAGATCACAAACGGGACAGACGGGTTATGGCTACACCTTC CSARSQTGQTGYGYTF
TRBJ2-4 TRBV9 few - TGTGCCAGCAGCCCCGGTTTCGGGAACATTCAGTACTTC CASSPGFGNIQYF
TRBJ2-5 TRBV11-1 few TRBD1 TGTGCCAGCAGCTCCCCACACGACCGGACAGGGCTTTTAGATTTAGAAGAGACCCAGTACTTC CASSSPHDRTGLLDLEETQYF
TRBJ2-2 TRBV20-1 - TRBD1 TGCAGTGCTAGGTCTCCGGGACAGGGGAACACCGGGGAGCTGTTTTTT CSARSPGQGNTGELFF
TRBJ2-1 TRBV19 many - TGTGCCAGTAGTATAGTGGGGAGCCACAATGAGCAGTTCTTC CASSIVGSHNEQFF
TRBJ2-5 TRBV20-1 few - TGCAGTGCCCGCCTCGGGGGGCCAAAAGAGACCCAGTACTTC CSARLGGPKETQYF
TRBJ2-3 TRBV5-1 few - TGCGCCAGCAGCTCACAAGGGGTCCCAGATACGCAGTATTTT CASSSQGVPDTQYF
TRBJ2-7 TRBV14 - - TGTGCCAGCAGCCAAGCTTCTTATTCCTACGAGCAGTACTTC CASSQASYSYEQYF
TRBJ1-5 TRBV24-1 few TRBD1 TGTGCCACCAGTGGTACCACTAGACAGGGAATCTATCAGCCCCAGCATTTT CATSGTTRQGIYQPQHF
TRBJ2-5 TRBV10-2 - TRBD2 TGCGCCAGCAGAGGGACTAGCGGGAACCAAGAGACCCAGTACTTC CASRGTSGNQETQYF
TRBJ2-1 TRBV7-3 few TRBD2 TGTGCCAGCAGAAAAAGCGGGACTAGCGGGAGTAATGAGCAGTTCTTC CASRKSGTSGSNEQFF
TRBJ2-1 TRBV6-6 many TRBD2 TGTGCCAGCAAACCCGGGACTAGCGGCAATGAGCAGTTCTTC CASKPGTSGNEQFF
TRBJ1-1 TRBV25-1 - - TGTGCCAGCAGTGAATATACTGAAGCTTTCTTT CASSEYTEAFF
TRBJ2-3 TRBV20-1 few - TGCAGTGCTTATAGAACTAGCACAGATACGCAGTATTTT CSAYRTSTDTQYF
TRBJ2-5 TRBV6-1 - - TGTGCCAGCAGTGTAATCTGGGGACCTCAAGAGACCCAGTACTTC CASSVIWGPQETQYF
TRBJ1-4 TRBV7-2 - TRBD1 TGTGCCAGCAGCCGACAGGGGGCGCTTGAAAAACTGTTTTTT CASSRQGALEKLFF
TRBJ2-7 TRBV6-1 - - TGTGCCAGCAAAATCAACTCCGGAACCTACGAGCAGTACTTC CASKINSGTYEQYF
TRBJ2-1 TRBV29-1 - TRBD2 TGCAGCGTTCCTAGGACTAGCGGGAGTCCCAATGAGCAGTTCTTC CSVPRTSGSPNEQFF
TRBJ2-7 TRBV7-2 - - TGTGCCAGCAGCTTACCTATGGGCAGCTCCTACGAGCAGTACTTC CASSLPMGSSYEQYF
TRBJ2-3 TRBV20-1 - TRBD1 TGCAGTGCTATAACGGGACAGGGGGTTTCAGATACGCAGTATTTT CSAITGQGVSDTQYF
TRBJ2-7 TRBV20-1 - TRBD1 TGCAGTGCTAATCAGGGGGCCTCCGAGCAGTACTTC CSANQGASEQYF
TRBJ1-2 TRBV28 - - TGTGCCAGCAGTCCTGAGGCGAGGGCCACCTATGGCTACACCTTC CASSPEARATYGYTF
TRBJ1-1 TRBV20-1 - - TGCAGTGCTGACCGGGAAGGGGTAGCTTTCTTT CSADREGVAFF
TRBJ2-6 TRBV5-1 few - TGCGCCAGCAGCTTGTTTCTTTCTGGGGCCAACGTCCTGACTTTC CASSLFLSGANVLTF
TRBJ2-7 TRBV3-1 - - TGTGCCAGCAGCCAAGGTCTAGCGACCGTCTACGAGCAGTACTTC CASSQGLATVYEQYF
TRBJ2-3 TRBV7-3 few TRBD1 TGTGCCAGCAGCCGAGACAGGGACACAGATACGCAGTATTTT CASSRDRDTDTQYF